A single sample is the source of the 17 T cell receptor beta chains below, sequenced in a study of blood T cell repertoires in COVID-19. The assay was immunoSEQ multiplex PCR, and TCRdb's table has in-frame clones only and misses some. Of roughly 97,000 clones listed, roughly four fifths are singletons. Sequencing input: peripheral blood. The receptors were gathered from a woman over 75 with active or convalescent COVID-19.

The gene calls are TRBV10-3 and TRBJ1-5; weak D call: TRBD1 (5 bases). V lost 2 bases and J 0 bases, leaving 8 bases between the germline ends. CDR1 is ENHRY, CDR2 SYGVKD, per germline. CDR3 length: 15 residues. The CDR3 spells CAISEDRYSNQPQHF. CDR3 DNA: TGTGCCATCAGTGAGGACAGATATAGCAATCAGCCCCAGCATTTT.

The count of this clone is one. The rearrangement uses TRBV14 and TRBJ2-1; 9 nucleotides align to TRBD2. The CDR3 consists of 17 residues. CDR1 is SGHDN, CDR2 FVKESK, per germline. Trimming took 3 bases from V and 13 from J; bases not matched to a gene: 19. The CDR3 is CASSHLVAGELLGRQFF. The CDR3 DNA reads TGTGCCAGCAGCCACCTTGTAGCGGGAGAACTCTTAGGGCGTCAGTTCTTC.

The chain has TRBV7-3 and TRBJ1-1, with 8 bases aligning to TRBD1. Trimming removed 3 bases from V and 6 bases from J; junction bases left unmatched: 3. There are 13 residues in the CDR3. Germline CDR1 SGHTA, CDR2 FQGTGA. CDR3 amino acids: CASSFGQGSEAFF. The CDR3, as DNA: TGTGCCAGCAGCTTCGGACAGGGCTCTGAAGCTTTCTTT.

The chain couples TRBV11-3 to TRBJ2-5; tentative D call: TRBD2 (6 bases). The germline V gene has CDR1 SGHNT and CDR2 YENEEA. This CDR3 region has 14 residues. The germline V and J ends were trimmed by 1 base and 1 base, with 7 bases remaining between them. The CDR3 loop reads CASSLGDFQETQYF. The CDR3 DNA sequence: TGTGCCAGCAGCTTAGGGGACTTCCAAGAGACCCAGTACTTC.

The chain employs TRBV19 and TRBJ1-5, with D tentatively TRBD1 (6 bases). CDR3 length: 16 amino acids. The V and J ends lost 5 bases and 2 bases respectively, with 16 bases between them. The V gene's germline CDR1 is LNHDA and CDR2 SQIVND (reference sequence). The CDR3 is CASSPKQGFGNQPQHF. The CDR3 DNA follows: TGTGCCAGTAGTCCAAAACAGGGTTTTGGCAATCAGCCCCAGCATTTT.

The chain combines TRBV6-6 with TRBJ1-1; the D gene is possibly TRBD1 (6 bases). Trimming cost V 0 bases and J 4 bases, with 9 bases left between them. CDR1 MNHNY and CDR2 SVGAGI come from the germline V gene (reference sequence). The CDR3 has 14 amino acids. CDR3 sequence (DNA): TGTGCCAGCAGTTACTCAGGGACAAGCACTGAAGCTTTCTTT. This gives the protein CASSYSGTSTEAFF.

The chain has TRBV5-1 and TRBJ2-3; 7 bases fit TRBD1. Per germline, CDR1 SGHRS and CDR2 YFSETQ. This CDR3 contains 13 residues. With 8 bases clipped from V and 2 bases from J, the junction kept 5 bases outside the gene matches. The DNA for the CDR3 is TGCGCCAGTGGGACAGAACACACAGATACGCAGTATTTT. The encoded protein is CASGTEHTDTQYF.

The chain couples TRBV24-1 to TRBJ2-3; no definite D call. The length of the CDR3 is 15 residues. Per germline, CDR1 KGHDR and CDR2 SFDVKD. Trimming pared 3 bases from V and 2 bases from J, leaving 11 bases between. The CDR3 region is CATSDPRTSTDTQYF. CDR3 nucleotide sequence: TGTGCCACCAGTGATCCGAGAACCTCCACAGATACGCAGTATTTT.

This chain links TRBV18 with TRBJ1-4; possible D gene TRBD1, 5 bases. CDR1 and CDR2 from the germline V gene are KGHSH and LQKENI. V was cut by 3 bases and J by 4 bases, with 15 bases left in between. CDR3 length: 16 amino acids. The DNA for the CDR3 is TGTGCCAGCTCACCGGGCACGCGGCAGGGTAATGAAAAACTGTTTTTT. Amino acids: CASSPGTRQGNEKLFF.

The J gene is TRBJ1-4, the V gene TRBV20-1, with D possibly matching TRBD1 (5 bases). CDR1 DFQATT and CDR2 SNEGSKA come from the germline V gene (reference sequence). CDR3 length: 11 residues. Trimming removed 4 bases at V and 7 bases at J, with 7 bases between. The CDR3 DNA reads TGCAGTGCTATCGGGGGTGAAAAACTGTTTTTT. The encoded protein is CSAIGGEKLFF.

The CDR3, as DNA: TGTGCCAGCGGGACAGGGGGCAGGGACGAGCAGTACTTC. Its translation: CASGTGGRDEQYF. This rearrangement joins TRBV9 to TRBJ2-7; TRBD1 matches at 12 bases. Germline trimming cut 7 bases from V and 5 bases from J; bases unmatched to any gene: 4. The germline V gene encodes CDR1 SGDLS and CDR2 YYNGEE. This CDR3 is 13 amino acids long.

The rearrangement uses TRBV9 and TRBJ2-2; D is undetermined. From germline, CDR1 is SGDLS and CDR2 YYNGEE. This CDR3 region has 14 residues. Trimming shortened V by 3 bases and J by 5 bases, and 11 bases separated the two germline ends. This chain's CDR3 is CASSGGLVTGELFF. The CDR3 coding sequence is TGTGCCAGCAGCGGAGGTCTCGTGACCGGGGAGCTGTTTTTT.

This clone has just one count. CDR3 in DNA: TGCGCCAGCAGCTTGGAGGCGGGGTTGACTAATGAAAAACTGTTTTTT. It encodes CASSLEAGLTNEKLFF. The rearrangement joins TRBV5-1 to TRBJ1-4; D is unresolved. The CDR3 has 16 amino acids. V was cut by 0 bases and J by 2 bases, with 11 bases left in between. CDR1 is SGHRS and CDR2 is YFSETQ in the germline V gene.

V and J are TRBV19 and TRBJ1-1; the match to TRBD1 covers 8 bases. Trimming removed 7 bases from V and 4 bases from J; junction bases left unmatched: 17. The CDR3 is 17 residues long. The germline V gene has CDR1 LNHDA and CDR2 SQIVND (reference sequence). CDR3 loop: CASIQRWTGSGGTEAFF. The CDR3 bases are TGTGCCAGTATCCAAAGGTGGACAGGGAGTGGCGGCACTGAAGCTTTCTTT.

The chain carries TRBV7-2 and TRBJ1-5; D not resolved. Looked up from germline, CDR1 is SGHTA and CDR2 is FQGNSA. V dropped 5 bases and J dropped 0 bases, with 11 bases sitting between them. This CDR3 has 15 residues. The CDR3 region has the DNA TGTGCCAGCAGCCAGGCGGGGTATAGCAATCAGCCCCAGCATTTT. It is translated as CASSQAGYSNQPQHF.

The genes are TRBV7-2 and TRBJ2-5, with D unclear. Germline V CDR1 and CDR2: SGHTA, FQGNSA. V dropped 2 bases and J dropped 4 bases, with 5 bases sitting between them. The CDR3 spans 12 residues. The CDR3 reads CASSLYRETQYF. In nucleotides, the CDR3 is TGTGCCAGCAGCTTATATAGAGAGACCCAGTACTTC.

V is TRBV19 and J is TRBJ1-3; D unclear. The CDR3 extends over 13 amino acids. Germline-derived CDR1 and CDR2 are LNHDA and SQIVND (reference sequence). The ends were cut back, 6 bases at V and 0 bases at J, with 6 bases in the middle. As DNA, the CDR3 is TGTGCCAGTAGACAGCACTCTGGAAACACCATATATTTT. Translating gives CASRQHSGNTIYF.